This T cell receptor beta chain comes out of a study of cytomegalovirus exposure and HLA in healthy donors. Study-wide background: Samples from HLA-typed donors yielded around 79 million unique TCRs in an early data release. Study results and limitations: In a later analysis, TCR beta V- and J-gene trimming was associated with a missense DCLRE1C variant. Later analysis showed most CMV-associated TCR beta chains appearing HLA-restricted. Relative to equally common others, HLA-associated TCR beta chains showed greater clonal expansion in a later analysis.

This clone was seen a few times. The antigen is unknown. With 60 Vbeta and 13 Jbeta primers, the PCR was carried out. The data were produced by immunoSEQ multiplex PCR, yet TCRdb's version contains in-frame clones alone and is incomplete. The sample shows about 140,000 clones, around three quarters of them seen only once. In germline, CDR1 is SGHTA, CDR2 FQGNSA. Trimming took off 5 bases at V and 2 bases at J, with 10 bases between the two ends. CDR3 length: 15 amino acids. The V call is TRBV7-2, the J call TRBJ2-6; D not certain. This TCR was sampled from a woman aged 18-30 years in good health and CMV-seropositive. Source material: PBMCs. The CDR3 is CASSPIPPGANVLTF. The CDR3, as DNA: TGTGCCAGCAGCCCTATACCCCCTGGGGCCAACGTCCTGACTTTC.